Sequencing of this T cell receptor beta chain was carried out in a study of early T cells in non-severe SARS-CoV-2 infection. Study details: Sequencing of bulk RNA from unsorted whole blood was done, without chain pairing.

This clonotype was detected many times. Per germline, CDR1 LNHDA and CDR2 SQIVND (reference sequence). V shed 7 bases and J shed 5 bases, with 17 bases lying between them. The CDR3 covers 14 residues. Unique molecular identifier tags were affixed to discrete cDNA molecules. Using its own MiXCR run on the 5' RACE reads, TCRdb lists one record per CDR3 protein. The repertoire includes 97,000 or so distinct CDR3 sequences, 13% of them detected once, and about 6.2% sits in the top ten. Sequencing was carried out using whole blood. The J gene is TRBJ1-1, the V gene TRBV19; TRBD1 is a possible D gene (5 bases). The receptor was isolated from an adult who was a healthcare worker with PCR-confirmed SARS-CoV-2 infection or an uninfected control (not recorded which). The CDR3 reads CASISAHEGTEAFF. As DNA, the CDR3 is TGTGCCAGTATTTCAGCGCACGAGGGGACTGAAGCTTTCTTT.